This T cell receptor beta chain was sequenced during a study of T cell repertoires in cytomegalovirus infection. Findings and limits, study-wide: Ex vivo responses were dominated by HLA-C-restricted CMV-specific TCR beta clonotypes. Summed frequency of shared TCR beta families picked out CMV carriers who also had the relevant HLA.

This clonotype was picked up many times. Its target is not known. The CDR3 loop spans 14 amino acids. V lost 3 bases and J 2 bases, leaving 8 bases between the germline ends. TCRdb re-called the reads through MiXCR, storing one row per CDR3 protein. The sample contains 630,000 or so distinct CDR3 sequences, roughly 26% of which appear only once. The receptor's source is a human donor in good health (CMV status not recorded). Some clones in this sample may be carry-over from other donors' samples. The J gene is TRBJ2-1, the V gene TRBV12-3 or TRBV12-4, with D maybe TRBD1 (6 bases). The sample taken for sequencing was CD8+ T cells from PBMCs. In DNA, the CDR3 is TGTGCCAGCAGTTTGAGACAGGCCTACAATGAGCAGTTCTTC. As protein: CASSLRQAYNEQFF.